These T cell receptor beta chains were read from a single sample in a study of cytomegalovirus exposure and HLA in healthy donors. The repertoire was sequenced with immunoSEQ multiplex PCR; TCRdb's copy has only in-frame clones and lacks some. The sample yields fewer than 200,000 clones, 87% seen once. The sequencing sample was made of PBMCs. The origin of the receptors is a woman aged 25 to 39 in good health and CMV-seronegative. CDR3s include the opening cysteine and the closing phenylalanine or tryptophan. The D gene is left open where the match is weak. The size entry is marked missing in some rows and otherwise reads once, few, many or a size class.

V	D	J	size	CDR3	DNA
TRBV9	.	TRBJ1-1	once	CASSVRDNPKLNTEAFF	TGTGCCAGCAGCGTCCGCGACAACCCGAAGTTGAACACTGAAGCTTTCTTT
TRBV27	TRBD1	TRBJ2-7	.	CASQARTGSYEQYF	TGTGCCAGCCAGGCGAGGACAGGCTCCTACGAGCAGTACTTC
TRBV10-3	.	TRBJ2-7	.	CAISAGTIGTLEQYF	TGTGCCATCAGTGCGGGAACCATTGGAACTCTCGAGCAGTACTTC
TRBV6-1	.	TRBJ1-1	.	CASSEWHRGSEAFF	TGTGCCAGCAGTGAGTGGCACCGAGGATCTGAAGCTTTCTTT
TRBV5-4	.	TRBJ1-1	once	CASSLGRGGTEAFF	TGTGCCAGCAGCTTGGGGCGGGGAGGTACTGAAGCTTTCTTT
TRBV7-2	TRBD1	TRBJ1-5	.	CASSTGTGLGGNQPQHF	TGTGCCAGCAGTACCGGGACAGGCCTTGGGGGCAATCAGCCCCAGCATTTT
TRBV5-1	.	TRBJ1-1	.	CASSLAGNTEAFF	TGCGCCAGCAGCTTGGCGGGGAACACTGAAGCTTTCTTT
TRBV10-2	.	TRBJ2-3	.	CASSESRDTQYF	TGCGCCAGCAGTGAGTCCAGAGATACGCAGTATTTT
TRBV27	TRBD1	TRBJ2-1	.	CASIGRGQSEQFF	TGTGCCAGCATCGGCAGGGGGCAGAGTGAGCAGTTCTTC
TRBV19	.	TRBJ2-1	.	CASSIALRGLPSYNEQFF	TGTGCCAGTAGTATCGCCTTGCGGGGACTTCCCTCCTACAATGAGCAGTTCTTC
TRBV5-1	.	TRBJ2-7	.	CASSLAAGGTYEQYF	TGCGCCAGCAGCTTGGCCGCCGGAGGCACCTACGAGCAGTACTTC
TRBV5-4	.	TRBJ1-1	.	CASSLGLGGLANTEAFF	TGTGCCAGCAGCTTGGGACTTGGGGGCTTGGCGAACACTGAAGCTTTCTTT
TRBV15	TRBD1	TRBJ1-1	.	CATSRGGQGGTEAFF	TGTGCCACCAGCAGAGGCGGACAGGGGGGCACTGAAGCTTTCTTT
TRBV6-6	.	TRBJ2-7	few	CASSLQDGGEQYF	TGTGCCAGCAGTTTACAGGACGGGGGCGAGCAGTACTTC
TRBV5-6	TRBD1	TRBJ2-1	.	CASSLDRGHEQFF	TGTGCCAGCAGCTTGGACAGGGGCCATGAGCAGTTCTTC
TRBV19	.	TRBJ2-7	.	CASTPRATGNMQYF	TGTGCCAGTACTCCTCGGGCGACAGGTAATATGCAGTACTTC
TRBV29-1	TRBD1	TRBJ1-5	.	CSVGTGVGQPQHF	TGCAGCGTTGGGACAGGGGTCGGTCAGCCCCAGCATTTT
TRBV18	TRBD1	TRBJ1-2	.	CASSRDLQGDYGYTF	TGTGCCAGCTCCCGGGACCTTCAGGGGGATTATGGCTACACCTTC
TRBV6-5	TRBD1	TRBJ1-1	.	CASSQDRGGTEAFF	TGTGCCAGCAGTCAAGACAGGGGTGGGACTGAAGCTTTCTTT
TRBV7-2	.	TRBJ2-3	.	CASSSPTRPDTQYF	TGTGCCAGCAGCTCCCCGACTAGACCGGATACGCAGTATTTT
TRBV6-1	.	TRBJ1-2	.	CASSGGTLTRGYTF	TGTGCCAGCAGTGGGGGGACTCTCACTCGGGGCTACACCTTC
TRBV6-5	.	TRBJ2-1	.	CASSFLITRYNEQFF	TGTGCCAGCAGTTTTCTAATTACCCGCTACAATGAGCAGTTCTTC
TRBV15	.	TRBJ2-1	few	CATSSVGSGSPSQNEQFF	TGTGCCACCAGCAGTGTTGGATCGGGTAGCCCCTCCCAGAATGAGCAGTTCTTC
TRBV11-2	TRBD1	TRBJ2-7	.	CASSTYRGLGYEQYF	TGTGCCAGCAGCACTTACAGGGGTCTAGGCTACGAGCAGTACTTC
TRBV15	.	TRBJ1-5	.	CATSKRDLRRQPQHF	TGTGCCACCAGCAAACGGGACTTAAGGCGTCAGCCCCAGCATTTT
TRBV15	.	TRBJ2-1	.	CATSRDFNREGEQFF	TGTGCCACCAGCAGAGACTTTAACAGGGAGGGGGAGCAGTTCTTC
TRBV5-1	.	TRBJ2-7	.	CASSLSLGGVGEQYF	TGCGCCAGCAGCTTGTCTCTAGGGGGAGTCGGCGAGCAGTACTTC
TRBV7-9	TRBD1	TRBJ2-7	once	CASSPRDRDPYEQYF	TGTGCCAGCAGCCCCCGGGACAGGGATCCCTACGAGCAGTACTTC
TRBV5-1	.	TRBJ2-3	.	CASRQGNTDTQYF	TGCGCCAGCAGACAGGGCAACACAGATACGCAGTATTTT
TRBV30	TRBD2	TRBJ2-1	.	CAWNRPSTGTRYHNEQFF	TGTGCCTGGAATCGCCCCTCCACCGGGACTAGATATCACAATGAGCAGTTCTTC
TRBV7-7	.	TRBJ2-7	.	CASSSHPGLNEQYF	TGTGCCAGCAGCTCCCACCCCGGACTTAATGAGCAGTACTTC
TRBV4-1	.	TRBJ2-5	.	CASSQDQGPVETQYF	TGCGCCAGCAGCCAAGACCAGGGCCCCGTGGAGACCCAGTACTTC
TRBV9	.	TRBJ1-5	.	CASSVGGGAGQPQHF	TGTGCCAGCAGCGTAGGAGGTGGGGCAGGTCAGCCCCAGCATTTT
TRBV28	.	TRBJ1-2	.	CASRLPKGQDYGYTF	TGTGCCAGCAGACTTCCGAAGGGGCAAGACTATGGCTACACCTTC
TRBV29-1	TRBD2	TRBJ2-7	.	CSARGVLYEQYF	TGCAGCGCCCGGGGGGTGCTATACGAGCAGTACTTC
TRBV7-9	.	TRBJ2-7	once	CASSPRLRDSNSYEQYF	TGTGCCAGCAGCCCTCGGTTGCGGGACAGCAATTCCTACGAGCAGTACTTC
TRBV7-3	TRBD2	TRBJ2-1	.	CASSPQGLAGGSEQFF	TGTGCCAGCAGCCCGCAGGGACTAGCGGGAGGGAGTGAGCAGTTCTTC
TRBV7-8	.	TRBJ2-2	.	CASSSGVIANTGELFF	TGTGCCAGCAGCTCAGGCGTTATTGCGAACACCGGGGAGCTGTTTTTT
TRBV9	.	TRBJ2-5	.	CASSVGQAKQETQYF	TGTGCCAGCAGCGTAGGACAGGCCAAGCAAGAGACCCAGTACTTC
TRBV14	.	TRBJ2-7	once	CASSQDLGQGNRYEQYF	TGTGCCAGCAGCCAAGATCTTGGGCAGGGAAATCGCTACGAGCAGTACTTC
TRBV19	TRBD1	TRBJ1-1	.	CASSPIHRGEAFF	TGTGCCAGTAGCCCAATCCACAGGGGTGAAGCTTTCTTT
TRBV10-3	TRBD1	TRBJ2-7	.	CAISERGQSYEQYF	TGTGCCATCAGTGAGAGGGGACAGAGCTACGAGCAGTACTTC
TRBV5-6	.	TRBJ1-3	few	CASSRIDQVGVSGNTIYF	TGTGCCAGCAGCCGTATCGACCAAGTCGGAGTCTCTGGAAACACCATATATTTT
TRBV29-1	TRBD2	TRBJ2-7	once	CSVGEGTSGSYEQYF	TGCAGCGTAGGGGAAGGGACTAGCGGGTCCTACGAGCAGTACTTC
TRBV5-6	TRBD1	TRBJ2-7	.	CASSLARGLSHEQYF	TGTGCCAGCAGCTTGGCGAGGGGGCTTTCCCACGAGCAGTACTTC
TRBV5-1	.	TRBJ1-5	.	CASSLVGGPQHF	TGCGCCAGCAGCCTCGTCGGGGGGCCCCAGCATTTT
TRBV2	TRBD1	TRBJ2-1	.	CASSPGQGLRNEQFF	TGTGCCAGCAGTCCTGGACAGGGCTTGCGGAATGAGCAGTTCTTC
TRBV20-1	.	TRBJ1-2	.	CSASGVLGYTF	TGCAGTGCCTCGGGGGTTCTCGGCTACACCTTC
TRBV4-1	.	TRBJ2-5	once	CASSQGRGDQETQYF	TGCGCCAGCAGCCAAGGGAGGGGCGATCAAGAGACCCAGTACTTC
TRBV7-2	TRBD1	TRBJ2-7	once	CASSLGQAREQYF	TGTGCCAGCAGCCTAGGACAGGCCCGGGAGCAGTACTTC
TRBV6-6	TRBD2	TRBJ2-7	.	CASRGTRSDEQYF	TGTGCCAGCAGGGGGACTAGGTCCGACGAGCAGTACTTC
TRBV6-5	.	TRBJ2-7	few	CASRVTGDSYEQYF	TGTGCCAGCAGGGTCACGGGGGATTCCTACGAGCAGTACTTC
TRBV7-9	.	TRBJ1-2	.	CASSLPQGAYGGGYTF	TGTGCCAGCAGCTTACCACAGGGAGCCTACGGGGGGGGCTACACCTTC
TRBV11-2	TRBD2	TRBJ2-1	.	CASSLPGLTHNEQFF	TGTGCCAGCAGCTTACCGGGACTAACTCACAATGAGCAGTTCTTC
TRBV27	TRBD1	TRBJ1-3	.	CASSPGTGEITIYF	TGTGCCAGCAGTCCCGGGACAGGGGAGATCACCATATATTTT
TRBV19	.	TRBJ2-7	.	CASSIIAALVGEQYF	TGTGCCAGTAGTATCATAGCGGCACTGGTCGGCGAGCAGTACTTC
TRBV5-1	TRBD2	TRBJ2-7	.	CASSFRLAGEKNEQYF	TGCGCCAGCAGCTTTCGGCTAGCGGGAGAGAAAAACGAGCAGTACTTC
TRBV7-3	.	TRBJ2-7	once	CASSPGHSSYEQYF	TGTGCCAGCAGCCCGGGACACAGCTCCTACGAGCAGTACTTC
TRBV2	TRBD1	TRBJ1-5	once	CASSARDRVGQPQHF	TGTGCCAGCAGTGCCCGGGACAGGGTGGGTCAGCCCCAGCATTTT
TRBV19	.	TRBJ1-4	.	CASSIDPGLREKLFF	TGTGCCAGTAGTATAGACCCGGGTCTTAGAGAAAAACTGTTTTTT